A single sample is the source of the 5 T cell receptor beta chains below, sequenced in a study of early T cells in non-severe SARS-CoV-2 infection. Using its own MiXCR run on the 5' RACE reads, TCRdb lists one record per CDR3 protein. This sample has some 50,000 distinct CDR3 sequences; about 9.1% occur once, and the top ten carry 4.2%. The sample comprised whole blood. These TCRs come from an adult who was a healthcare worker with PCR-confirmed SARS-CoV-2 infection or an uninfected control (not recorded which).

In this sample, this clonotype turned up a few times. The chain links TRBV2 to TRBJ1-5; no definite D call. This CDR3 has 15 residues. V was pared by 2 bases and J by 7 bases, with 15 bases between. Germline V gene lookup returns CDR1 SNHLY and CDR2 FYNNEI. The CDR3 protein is CASSEIVSGRQPQHF. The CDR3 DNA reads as TGTGCCAGCAGTGAAATAGTTTCGGGGAGGCAGCCCCAGCATTTT. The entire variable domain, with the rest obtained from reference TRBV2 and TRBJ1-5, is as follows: EPEVTQTPSHQVTQMGQEVILRCVPISNHLYFYWYRQILGQKVEFLVSFYNNEISEKSEIFDDQFSVERPDGSNFTLKIRSTKLEDSAMYFCASSEIVSGRQPQHFGDGTRLSIL.

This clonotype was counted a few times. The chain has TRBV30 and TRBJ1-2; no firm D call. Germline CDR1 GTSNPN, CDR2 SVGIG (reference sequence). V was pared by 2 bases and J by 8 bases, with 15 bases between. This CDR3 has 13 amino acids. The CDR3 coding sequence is TGTGCCTGGAGTACCAACAGCAAGGCGGGCTACACCTTC. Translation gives CAWSTNSKAGYTF.

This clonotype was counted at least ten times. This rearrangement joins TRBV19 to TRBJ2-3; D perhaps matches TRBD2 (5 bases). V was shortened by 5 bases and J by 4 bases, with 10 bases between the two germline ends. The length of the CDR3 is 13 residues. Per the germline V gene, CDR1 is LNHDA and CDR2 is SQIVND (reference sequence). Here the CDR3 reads CASSALAPDTQYF. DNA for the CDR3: TGTGCCAGTAGTGCGCTAGCCCCAGATACGCAGTATTTT.

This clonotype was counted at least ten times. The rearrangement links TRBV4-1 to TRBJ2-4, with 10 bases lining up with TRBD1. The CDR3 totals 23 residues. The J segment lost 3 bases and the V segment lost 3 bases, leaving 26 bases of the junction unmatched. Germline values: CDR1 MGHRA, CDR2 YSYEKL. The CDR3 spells CASSHRFKGQGIRGRTDKNIQYF. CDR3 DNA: TGCGCCAGCAGCCACCGATTCAAGGGACAGGGGATCCGAGGCCGCACCGACAAAAACATTCAGTACTTC.

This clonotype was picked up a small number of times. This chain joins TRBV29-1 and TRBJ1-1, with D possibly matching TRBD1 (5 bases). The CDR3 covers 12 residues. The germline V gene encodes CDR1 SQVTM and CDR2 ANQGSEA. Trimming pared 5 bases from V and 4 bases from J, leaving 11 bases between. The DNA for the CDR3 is TGCAGCGTTTGGGGGGTTGGCACTGAAGCTTTCTTT. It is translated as CSVWGVGTEAFF.